This TCR beta chain derives from a study of cytomegalovirus exposure and HLA in healthy donors. Study conclusions and caveats: Investigators reported 164 TCR beta chains as tied to cytomegalovirus. According to an earlier analysis, most TCR beta V segments yielded productive rearrangements about 87% or about 30% of the time. Follow-up analysis later connected one missense variant in DCLRE1C with trimming of TCR beta V- and J-genes. It was in a later analysis that TCR association rates were seen to vary by HLA locus, highest for DRB1 and lowest for HLA-C.

As concerns this clone: Its target is unknown.

Trimming left V 0 bases short and J 0 bases short, with 6 bases between. CDR3 length: 15 amino acids. CDR1 is SGHDN and CDR2 is FVKESK in the germline V gene. The PCR made use of 60 Vbeta and 13 Jbeta primers. Profiled with immunoSEQ multiplex PCR; TCRdb holds only in-frame clones, not every one. Across approximately 190,000 clones, the top ten clones capture about 6% of the sample. The chain carries TRBV14 and TRBJ1-3; D unclear. The sequence came from a young man in good health and CMV-seronegative. Sequencing input: PBMCs. The CDR3 DNA follows: TGTGCCAGCAGCCAAGATGTCAACTCTGGAAACACCATATATTTT. Its translation: CASSQDVNSGNTIYF.